This TCR beta chain was sequenced in a study of cytomegalovirus exposure and HLA in healthy donors. The PCR was carried out with 60 Vbeta primers and 13 Jbeta primers. Assay used: immunoSEQ multiplex PCR; TCRdb lists only in-frame clones, some missing. The sample table sets out 60,000 to 75,000 clones. On this clone: Its target is unknown.

Broader study findings: Apart from CMV serostatus, no immune exposure information was available. It was reportedly the case that the classifier diagnosed cytomegalovirus status with high specificity and sensitivity.

J was trimmed by 3 bases and V by 4 bases; bases with no gene match: 12. The germline gives CDR1 MDHEN, CDR2 SYDVKM. CDR3 length: 17 amino acids. The sample was PBMCs. This TCR derives from a female donor in good health and CMV-seropositive. V is TRBV28 and J is TRBJ1-3; 7 nucleotides match TRBD1. DNA for the CDR3: TGTGCCAGCAGTTCCCATCGACAGGGAGGTTTTGGAAACACCATATATTTT. Translating gives CASSSHRQGGFGNTIYF.